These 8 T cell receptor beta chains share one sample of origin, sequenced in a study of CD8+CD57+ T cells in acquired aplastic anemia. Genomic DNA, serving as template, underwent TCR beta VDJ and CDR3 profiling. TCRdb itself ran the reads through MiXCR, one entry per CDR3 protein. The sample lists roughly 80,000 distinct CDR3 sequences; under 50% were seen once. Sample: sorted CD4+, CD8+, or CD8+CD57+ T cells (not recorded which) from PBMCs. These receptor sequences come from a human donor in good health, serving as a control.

The CDR3 here is CASSHLPGQGGNEQYF. The CDR3 DNA sequence: TGTGCCAGCAGTCACCTCCCGGGACAGGGGGGGAACGAGCAGTACTTC. The chain carries TRBV6-5 and TRBJ2-7, with 11 positions matching TRBD1. CDR1 is MNHEY and CDR2 is SVGAGI in the germline V gene. V shed 5 bases, J shed 5 bases, and the junction held 11 bases outside the gene matches. The CDR3 loop spans 16 amino acids.

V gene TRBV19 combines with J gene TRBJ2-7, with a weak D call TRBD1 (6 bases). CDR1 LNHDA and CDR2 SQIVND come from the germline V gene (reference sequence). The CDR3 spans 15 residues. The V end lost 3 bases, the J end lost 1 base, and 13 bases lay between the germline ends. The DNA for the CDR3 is TGTGCCAGTAGTATTGACCGGACAGCGTCCTACGAGCAGTACTTC. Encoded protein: CASSIDRTASYEQYF.

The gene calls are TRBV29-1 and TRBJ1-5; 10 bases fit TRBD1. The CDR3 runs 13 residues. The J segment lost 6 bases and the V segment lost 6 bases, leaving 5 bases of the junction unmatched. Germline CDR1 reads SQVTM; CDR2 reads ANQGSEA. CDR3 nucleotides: TGCAGCGTCGTGACAGGGGGCAGTCAGCCCCAGCATTTT. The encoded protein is CSVVTGGSQPQHF.

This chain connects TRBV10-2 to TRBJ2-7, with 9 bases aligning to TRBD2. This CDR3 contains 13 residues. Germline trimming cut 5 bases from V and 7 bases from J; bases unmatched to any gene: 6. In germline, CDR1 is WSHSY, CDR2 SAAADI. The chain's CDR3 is CASSPGLAREQYF. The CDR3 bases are TGCGCCAGCAGTCCGGGACTAGCTCGAGAGCAGTACTTC.

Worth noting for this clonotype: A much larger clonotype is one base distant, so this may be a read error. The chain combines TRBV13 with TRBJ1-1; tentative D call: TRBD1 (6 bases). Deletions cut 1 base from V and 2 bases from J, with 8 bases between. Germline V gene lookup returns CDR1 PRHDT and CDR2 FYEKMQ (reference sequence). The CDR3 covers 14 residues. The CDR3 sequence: CASSLEGENTEAFF. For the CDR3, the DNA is TGTGCCAGCAGCTTAGAGGGGGAAAACACTGAAGCTTTCTTT.

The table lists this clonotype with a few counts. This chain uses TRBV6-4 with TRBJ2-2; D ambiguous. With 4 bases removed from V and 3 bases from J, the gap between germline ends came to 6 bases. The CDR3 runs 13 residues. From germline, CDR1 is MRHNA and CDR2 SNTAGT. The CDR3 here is CASSAGDTGELFF. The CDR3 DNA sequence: TGTGCCAGCAGTGCCGGCGACACCGGGGAGCTGTTTTTT.

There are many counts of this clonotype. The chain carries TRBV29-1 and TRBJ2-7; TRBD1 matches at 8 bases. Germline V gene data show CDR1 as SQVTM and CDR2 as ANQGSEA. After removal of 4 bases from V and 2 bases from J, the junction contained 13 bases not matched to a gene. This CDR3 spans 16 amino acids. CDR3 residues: CSVVGFDRGETYEQYF. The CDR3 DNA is TGCAGCGTTGTTGGTTTCGACAGGGGCGAAACCTACGAGCAGTACTTC.

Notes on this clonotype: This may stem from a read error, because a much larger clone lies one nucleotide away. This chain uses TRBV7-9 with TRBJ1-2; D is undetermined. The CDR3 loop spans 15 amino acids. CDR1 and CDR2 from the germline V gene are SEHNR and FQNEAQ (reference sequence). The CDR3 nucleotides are TGTGCCGGCAGCGCCCGAAGGGTAAAGGAATATGGCTACACCTTC. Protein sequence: CAGSARRVKEYGYTF.